These 16 T cell receptor beta chains were sequenced from one sample in a study of blood T cell repertoires in COVID-19. Method: immunoSEQ multiplex PCR; TCRdb's copy keeps in-frame clones and lacks some. The sample consists of under 200,000 clones, about 85% of them appearing once. The source material was peripheral blood. These receptors were taken from a woman aged 80 or over with acute or convalescent COVID-19.

The chain's CDR3 is CASSQPPQGTGELFF. The CDR3 coding sequence is TGCGCCAGCAGCCAACCCCCGCAGGGCACCGGGGAGCTGTTTTTT. The rearrangement joins TRBV4-1 to TRBJ2-2; perhaps TRBD1 as D (5 bases). Germline values: CDR1 MGHRA, CDR2 YSYEKL. This CDR3 region has 15 residues. Trimming cost V 2 bases and J 4 bases, with 11 bases left between them.

The chain joins TRBV18 to TRBJ2-2; no definite D call. The CDR3 is 14 amino acids. Germline CDR1 and CDR2: KGHSH and LQKENI. Deletions cut 9 bases from V and 2 bases from J, with 13 bases between. The CDR3 nucleotides read TGTGCCAGTACTCCTAGTGCAAACACCGGGGAGCTGTTTTTT. It is translated as CASTPSANTGELFF.

This chain connects TRBV19 to TRBJ2-3, with 8 bases aligning to TRBD2. The germline V gene encodes CDR1 LNHDA and CDR2 SQIVND (reference sequence). This CDR3 contains 13 residues. V was pared by 3 bases and J by 4 bases, with 0 bases of the junction left unmatched. The CDR3 here is CASSISGADTQYF. CDR3 sequence (DNA): TGTGCCAGTAGTATTAGCGGGGCAGATACGCAGTATTTT.

This chain joins TRBV2 and TRBJ2-3, with D tentatively TRBD1 (5 bases). The germline V and J ends were trimmed by 4 bases and 4 bases, with 12 bases remaining between them. There are 14 residues in the CDR3. CDR1 is SNHLY and CDR2 is FYNNEI in the germline V gene. This CDR3 is CASSVEQGPDTQYF. CDR3 nucleotide sequence: TGTGCCAGCAGTGTAGAGCAGGGTCCAGATACGCAGTATTTT.

This clone was seen only once. J is TRBJ2-1 and V is TRBV7-8; perhaps TRBD2 as D (6 bases). The CDR3 is made up of 14 amino acids. Germline CDR1 and CDR2: SGHVS and FQNEAQ. Trimming removed 3 bases from V and 8 bases from J, with 14 bases in between. The CDR3 DNA reads as TGTGCCAGCAGCTTTCGGACTGGAGGGGATGAGCAGTTCTTC. This translates into CASSFRTGGDEQFF.

This CDR3 is CASSEGGTRGYTF. For the CDR3, the DNA is TGTGCCAGCAGTGAAGGTGGGACAAGGGGCTACACCTTC. The chain couples TRBV6-1 to TRBJ1-2; D possibly corresponds to TRBD1 (6 bases). Germline-derived CDR1 and CDR2 are MNHNS and SASEGT. V gave up 1 base and J gave up 8 bases, with 11 bases separating them. CDR3 size: 13 residues.

This sequence joins TRBV25-1 and TRBJ2-4; 7 nucleotides match TRBD1. Unmatched junction bases numbered 7, after V lost 1 base and J lost 1 base. Germline-derived CDR1 and CDR2 are MGHDK and SYGVNS. The CDR3 totals 17 residues. The CDR3 spells CASSELGRGSAKNIQYF. CDR3 in DNA: TGTGCCAGCAGTGAATTGGGCAGGGGGTCGGCCAAAAACATTCAGTACTTC.

The chain uses TRBV7-9 and TRBJ2-7; D is perhaps TRBD2 (6 bases). Germline assignment: CDR1 SEHNR and CDR2 FQNEAQ (reference sequence). This CDR3 spans 13 amino acids. The V gene lost 0 bases and the J gene lost 5 bases, with 8 bases spanning the gap. Written as DNA, the CDR3 is TGTGCCAGCAGCTTAGCTGGCGGGAACGAGCAGTACTTC. Residues: CASSLAGGNEQYF.

This clone is a singleton in its sample. The rearrangement joins TRBV27 to TRBJ1-1; TRBD1 aligns across 8 bases. Per the germline V gene, CDR1 is MNHEY and CDR2 is SMNVEV (reference sequence). This CDR3 has 13 residues. J lost 4 bases, V lost 8 bases, and 6 bases had no gene match. In nucleotides, the CDR3 is TGTGCCAGCCGCGGGCAGGGGGCCACTGAAGCTTTCTTT. Its translation: CASRGQGATEAFF.

The chain combines TRBV7-2 with TRBJ2-4; D is uncertain. V was clipped by 3 bases and J by 6 bases, with 12 bases between them. Germline-derived CDR1 and CDR2 are SGHTA and FQGNSA. This CDR3 comprises 14 residues. The CDR3: CASSLTSDGNIQYF. In nucleotides, the CDR3 is TGTGCCAGCAGCTTGACATCTGACGGAAACATTCAGTACTTC.

The rearrangement uses TRBV4-3 and TRBJ1-2; tentatively, D is TRBD1 (5 bases). Germline lookup yields CDR1 LGHNA and CDR2 YSLEER. With 1 base removed from V and 0 bases from J, the gap between germline ends came to 21 bases. The CDR3 contains 19 residues. The CDR3 spells CASSQVRQGRGLPNYGYTF. Written as DNA, the CDR3 is TGCGCCAGCAGCCAAGTCCGTCAGGGAAGGGGCTTGCCTAACTATGGCTACACCTTC.

V is TRBV19 and J is TRBJ1-6; 12 bases are shared with TRBD1. V gave up 3 bases and J gave up 7 bases; unmatched junction bases: 4. Looked up from germline, CDR1 is LNHDA and CDR2 is SQIVND (reference sequence). The CDR3 runs to 16 residues. CDR3: CASSMAGTGGNSPLHF. DNA of the CDR3: TGTGCCAGTAGTATGGCGGGGACAGGGGGCAATTCACCCCTCCACTTT.

In regard to this clone: Within the sample, other DNA sequences also encode this same CDR3. The chain carries TRBV5-4 and TRBJ1-3; no definite D call. V lost 0 bases, J lost 3 bases, and 4 bases lay in between. This CDR3 contains 13 residues. Germline assignment: CDR1 SGHNT and CDR2 YYREEE (reference sequence). The DNA for the CDR3 is TGTGCCAGCAGCTTGGCCGGTGGAAACACCATATATTTT. It is translated as CASSLAGGNTIYF.

The genes are TRBV5-1 and TRBJ2-3, with D possibly TRBD2 on 5 matching bases. The CDR3 is made up of 14 amino acids. Deletions cut 5 bases from V and 4 bases from J, with 14 bases between. CDR1 and CDR2 from the germline V gene are SGHRS and YFSETQ. The CDR3: CASRPRTGADTQYF. The CDR3 DNA is TGCGCCAGCAGGCCCCGGACCGGGGCAGATACGCAGTATTTT.

The gene calls are TRBV12-5 and TRBJ1-1; no clear D gene. The CDR3 is 14 amino acids. Germline values: CDR1 LGHNT, CDR2 FRNRAP. V shed 1 base and J shed 1 base, with 7 bases lying between them. The CDR3 coding sequence is TGTGCTAGTGGTTTGGGGGAGAGGAACACTGAAGCTTTCTTT. Residues: CASGLGERNTEAFF.

V and J are TRBV9 and TRBJ2-7; 8 positions match TRBD1. This CDR3 is built from 14 residues. The J segment lost 5 bases and the V segment lost 3 bases, leaving 7 bases of the junction unmatched. Germline V gene data show CDR1 as SGDLS and CDR2 as YYNGEE. This CDR3 reads CASSAGTGIHEQYF. In DNA form, the CDR3 reads TGTGCCAGCAGCGCCGGGACAGGAATTCACGAGCAGTACTTC.